These T cell receptor beta chains were read from a single sample in a study of patients and donors after allogeneic stem cell transplantation. In TCRdb, the RT-PCR reads were re-called with MiXCR into one record per CDR3 protein. The data show 920,000 or so distinct CDR3 sequences, with approximately 18% seen just once and around 6% held by the top ten. Sequencing input: blood, either unsorted or a sorted T cell fraction (not recorded which). The receptors were gathered from a human donor who was either an allogeneic HSCT recipient or a stem cell or donor lymphocyte infusion donor (not recorded which). It is not recorded whose cells these are; they may come from a transplant donor. Each CDR3 is given with its conserved first and last residue. Fields, in order: clone size, D gene, J gene, V gene, CDR3 DNA, CDR3 protein. D genes are given only for firm matches. Size values are once, few and many counts, or a class for expanded clones, and some rows have none.

. . TRBJ2-1 TRBV20-1 TGCAGTGCTAGGGAGGGTGGGCAGTTCTTC CSAREGGQFF
. . TRBJ2-2 TRBV10-3 TGTGCCATCGGTGAAGGGCGCGGCACCGGGGAGCTGTTTTTT CAIGEGRGTGELFF
. . TRBJ1-5 TRBV21-1 TGTGCCAGCAGCAAAGGGGATCAGCCCCAGCATTTT CASSKGDQPQHF
. TRBD2 TRBJ2-3 TRBV20-1 TGCAGTGCTAGTCTGCTAGCGGGAATCACAGATACGCAGTATTTT CSASLLAGITDTQYF
. . TRBJ1-2 TRBV5-4 TGTGCCAGCAGCTTGGAGGGCCCTAACTATGGCTACACCTTC CASSLEGPNYGYTF
. TRBD1 TRBJ1-1 TRBV9 TGTGCCAGCAGCGTTTCAGGGGGCGTCACTGAAGCTTTCTTT CASSVSGGVTEAFF
. TRBD1 TRBJ1-5 TRBV27 TGTGCCAGCAGTTCCGGACAGGGAATCTCTCAGCCCCAGCATTTT CASSSGQGISQPQHF
. . TRBJ2-5 TRBV20-1 TGCAGTGCTAGACGGGACCTAGGCCCCCAAGAGACCCAGTACTTC CSARRDLGPQETQYF
few TRBD2 TRBJ2-7 TRBV9 TGTGCCAGCAGCCCGGGGGGACTAACGGAGTGGGAGCAGTACTTC CASSPGGLTEWEQYF
few . TRBJ1-6 TRBV7-9 TGTGCCAGCAGCTCGAACAGGTTTAATTCACCCCTCCACTTT CASSSNRFNSPLHF